The subject of this entry is one T cell receptor beta chain. Clones were sequenced by immunoSEQ multiplex PCR, and TCRdb holds only the in-frame ones, with some missing. The table shows roughly 140,000 clones, with 93% occurring only once. These data belong to a study of control samples from healthy donors and cancer patients. Per germline, CDR1 PRHDT and CDR2 FYEKMQ (reference sequence). V gave up 5 bases and J gave up 9 bases; unmatched junction bases: 16. The CDR3 runs to 16 residues. This clonotype originated in a middle-aged man in good health. The V and J genes are TRBV13 and TRBJ2-1; 7 bases fit TRBD2. Sequencing was performed on blood. This CDR3 is CASSVTSRVRLPEQFF. For the CDR3, the DNA is TGTGCCAGCAGCGTGACTAGCCGGGTTCGTCTCCCTGAGCAGTTCTTC.